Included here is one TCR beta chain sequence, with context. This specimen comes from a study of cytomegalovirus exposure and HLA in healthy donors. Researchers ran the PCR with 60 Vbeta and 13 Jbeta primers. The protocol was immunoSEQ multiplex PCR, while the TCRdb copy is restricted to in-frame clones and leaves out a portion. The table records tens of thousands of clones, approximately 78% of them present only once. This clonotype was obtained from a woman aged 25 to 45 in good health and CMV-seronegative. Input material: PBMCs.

CDR3 sequence: CASSRDPGQGTPEAFF. The DNA for the CDR3 is TGCGCCAGCAGTCGAGATCCGGGACAGGGTACCCCTGAAGCTTTCTTT. V is TRBV4-1 and J is TRBJ1-1; 9 bases are a match to TRBD1. With V trimmed by 6 bases and J by 6 bases, 14 bases remained unmatched. The CDR3 length is 16 residues. Germline loops: CDR1 MGHRA, CDR2 YSYEKL.